These 13 T cell receptor beta chains were all obtained from the same sample, sequenced in a study of shared clonotypes between healthy human individuals. The protocol was immunoSEQ multiplex PCR, while the TCRdb copy is restricted to in-frame clones and leaves out a portion. Among around 1.6 million clones listed, nearly 99% were seen once. Sequenced sample: naive CD4+ T cells sorted from blood. Subset indicated: CD45RA+ positively selected. These receptor sequences come from a man under 40 in good health.

The chain couples TRBV19 to TRBJ2-7, with TRBD1 identical over 7 bases. The CDR3 is made up of 14 amino acids. Trimming removed 6 bases from V and 2 bases from J; junction bases left unmatched: 7. The germline V gene encodes CDR1 LNHDA and CDR2 SQIVND (reference sequence). CDR3 nucleotides: TGTGCCAGTAGCGAGGGGGCGTCGGCCTACGAGCAGTACTTC. Amino acids: CASSEGASAYEQYF. Filled out from reference TRBV19 and TRBJ2-7, the complete variable domain reads DGGITQSPKYLFRKEGQNVTLSCEQNLNHDAMYWYRQDPGQGLRLIYYSQIVNDFQKGDIAEGYSVSREKKESFPLTVTSAQKNPTAFYLCASSEGASAYEQYFGPGTRLTVT.

This clone was counted a single time. J is TRBJ1-1 and V is TRBV18; perhaps TRBD1 as D (5 bases). Trimming removed 0 bases at V and 3 bases at J, with 17 bases between. Germline CDR1 is KGHSH and CDR2 is LQKENI. CDR3 length: 17 residues. The DNA of the CDR3 is TGTGCCAGCTCACCACCTGGGGTCGCTCCGGGGGACACTGAAGCTTTCTTT. This translates into CASSPPGVAPGDTEAFF. The whole variable domain, filled in from reference TRBV18 and TRBJ1-1, reads NAGVMQNPRHLVRRRGQEARLRCSPMKGHSHVYWYRQLPEEGLKFMVYLQKENIIDESGMPKERFSAEFPKEGPSILRIQQVVRGDSAAYFCASSPPGVAPGDTEAFFGQGTRLTVV.

The J gene is TRBJ2-3, the V gene TRBV7-6, with TRBD2 matching over 9 bases. Trimming at V came to 1 base and at J to 4 bases, leaving 3 bases not matched to a gene. The CDR3 sequence is 15 residues long. Germline-derived CDR1 and CDR2 are SGHVS and FNYEAQ. The CDR3 nucleotides are TGTGCCAGCAGCTTAGGGACTAGCGCCGCAGATACGCAGTATTTT. It translates to CASSLGTSAADTQYF.

With regard to this clone: This same CDR3 is encoded by further DNA sequences in the sample. The chain has TRBV18 and TRBJ2-3, with 9 positions matching TRBD2. The CDR3 has 16 residues. The germline V gene encodes CDR1 KGHSH and CDR2 LQKENI. V dropped 3 bases and J dropped 0; count of bases not matched to a gene: 4. The CDR3 DNA sequence: TGTGCCAGCTCACCGCTAGCGGGGACTAGCACAGATACGCAGTATTTT. It translates to CASSPLAGTSTDTQYF.

V is TRBV9 and J is TRBJ1-3; no firm D call. The CDR3 is 14 amino acids. Trimming removed 3 bases at V and 3 bases at J, with 10 bases between. From germline, CDR1 is SGDLS and CDR2 YYNGEE. CDR3 DNA: TGTGCCAGCAGCGGGACGGAGTATGGAAACACCATATATTTT. Its protein product is CASSGTEYGNTIYF.

The V call is TRBV5-3, the J call TRBJ2-3; 8 positions match TRBD1. TRBV5-3 is recorded as an ORF, its role being uncertain. The junction had 6 bases not matched to a gene; V was cut back by 8 bases and J by 1 base. This CDR3 has 14 residues. The CDR3 sequence is CASGQGRGTDTQYF. The CDR3 DNA reads TGTGCCAGCGGACAGGGCAGGGGCACAGATACGCAGTATTTT.

In the case of this clone: Other nucleotide sequences in the sample specify the same CDR3. This sequence joins TRBV5-1 and TRBJ2-1; the D gene is possibly TRBD1 (5 bases). The germline gives CDR1 SGHRS, CDR2 YFSETQ. V was clipped by 0 bases and J by 6 bases, with 10 bases between them. CDR3 length: 14 residues. CDR3 coding DNA: TGCGCCAGCAGCTTGGCCCAGGGTCTCAATGAGCAGTTCTTC. It is translated as CASSLAQGLNEQFF.

This clone was detected once. V and J are TRBV28 and TRBJ2-3, with 7 bases identical to TRBD1. CDR1 and CDR2 from the germline V gene are MDHEN and SYDVKM. The CDR3 consists of 13 residues. V shed 5 bases and J 6 bases; nucleotides not matched to a gene: 5. The CDR3 sequence is CASSPPQGDTQYF. CDR3 in DNA: TGTGCCAGCAGTCCCCCACAGGGGGATACGCAGTATTTT.

The chain carries TRBV30 and TRBJ1-5; 7 positions match TRBD1. This CDR3 has 15 residues. Losses at the gene ends were 1 base for V and 3 bases for J; bases not matched to a gene: 6. Per the germline V gene, CDR1 is GTSNPN and CDR2 is SVGIG (reference sequence). CDR3 DNA: TGTGCCTGGAGTGCCCAGGGGGGTTTCAATCAGCCCCAGCATTTT. Protein: CAWSAQGGFNQPQHF.

Written as DNA, the CDR3 is TGTGCCAGCAGCTCTCTCCCGGAGGGGCACGAGCAGTACTTC. Amino acids: CASSSLPEGHEQYF. The V and J genes are TRBV7-2 and TRBJ2-7, with D possibly matching TRBD2 (6 bases). The CDR3 runs 14 residues. V was clipped by 4 bases and J by 5 bases, with 15 bases between them. CDR1 is SGHTA, CDR2 FQGNSA, per germline. Filled out from reference TRBV7-2 and TRBJ2-7, the complete variable domain reads GAGVSQSPSNKVTEKGKDVELRCDPISGHTALYWYRQSLGQGLEFLIYFQGNSAPDKSGLPSDRFSAERTGGSVSTLTIQRTQQEDSAVYLCASSSLPEGHEQYFGPGTRLTVT.

This chain links TRBV28 with TRBJ2-7, with TRBD2 as a possible D gene (5 bases). The CDR3 covers 12 residues. The germline V gene has CDR1 MDHEN and CDR2 SYDVKM. V gave up 8 bases and J gave up 4 bases, with 12 bases separating them. The CDR3, as DNA: TGTGCCAGCCGGTCTCGGGGTTACGAGCAGTACTTC. It is translated as CASRSRGYEQYF.

The genes are TRBV5-4 and TRBJ2-7; TRBD1 matches 7 bases. With V trimmed by 2 bases and J by 7 bases, 12 bases remained unmatched. This CDR3 contains 15 residues. The germline V gene encodes CDR1 SGHNT and CDR2 YYREEE (reference sequence). The CDR3 is CASSFGTGVYAEQYF. As DNA, the CDR3 is TGTGCCAGCAGCTTTGGAACAGGGGTATACGCGGAGCAGTACTTC.

The chain combines TRBV14 with TRBJ2-3; perhaps TRBD2 as D (5 bases). CDR1 is SGHDN, CDR2 FVKESK, per germline. The CDR3 extends over 15 amino acids. V shed 1 base and J shed 6 bases, with 14 bases lying between them. CDR3 DNA sequence: TGTGCCAGCAGCCAAGTAATTGGAGGCAGGGATACGCAGTATTTT. Translation: CASSQVIGGRDTQYF.